Detailed here is one T cell receptor (beta chain). This clonotype has only a few counts. Its binding antigen is unknown. No base-level quality is on record; no much larger clone is a single base apart. The CDR3 numbers 12 residues from cysteine through phenylalanine. CDR3 DNA only is kept here, 36 bases in frame from base 1. V is clipped by 5 bases and J by 5 bases, and the sequence between their germline boundaries is 7 bases long. The data stem from a study of read filtering for tumor transcriptome and immune sequencing (dated by TCRdb to 2018 to 2020). Describing the broader study: Of the patients in the cohort, about 16 were male and 14 to 15 were female, and their mean age was approximately 70 years, with a range of about 47 to 85. Under revised international staging, roughly 8 patients fell into R-ISS I, approximately 15 into R-ISS II and 7 into R-ISS III. Whole-transcriptome libraries were prepared with the TruSeq RNA Access Library Prep Kit after DNase treatment. Per sample, about 4.05 to 11 million TCR-region mapped reads were obtained with IR-seq, compared with only about 80 to 1,400 with RNA-seq. The study compared TCR repertoires from targeted immune repertoire sequencing and bulk whole-transcriptome sequencing run on the same bone marrow samples. A main aim was a read-filtering strategy for immune repertoire data, specifically whether clonotypes supported by a single read should be removed.

The Immunoverse kit was used to build TCR libraries from 400 ng RNA, with molecular barcoded adaptors covering alpha/delta and beta/gamma chains. TCR library preparation used the same RNA that went into transcriptome sequencing. Sequencing of TCR libraries was carried out on an Illumina HiSeq 4000 with 2 x 150 cycles. The original pipeline was this. With MiXCR, TCR reads were aligned to human V, D, J and C references and assembled into CDR3 clonotypes, with quality filtering and error correction included. Clonotype counts and gene usage diversity were analyzed with the tcR package in R. For inspection of raw mapping reads, RNA-seq reads were mapped by STAR aligner version 2.5.3a onto GRCh37 of the human genome. To test how sequencing depth affected the clonotypes detected, IR-seq fastq files were randomly downsampled with Seqtk 1.3. Using fastp trimming at Q25 and MiXCR clonotype assembly, TCRdb reanalyzed the public sequencing data and kept in-frame beta chains. One record per CDR3 amino acid sequence lists the most common genes and DNA. The V and J calls, along with clone size, are taken from TCRdb and not from the paper's own processing. In this sample the table shows over 90,000 distinct CDR3 sequences, 20% to 25% of which occur a single time. In total, the top ten clones hold roughly 10% of the sample.

Every patient had bone marrow sampled at the time of active disease. Ficoll-Hypaque density gradient centrifugation was used to isolate the bone marrow mononuclear cells. CD138-negative cells were obtained by negative selection after labeling with CD138 magnetic microbeads on a MACS separator, removing myeloma plasma cells. Flow cytometry with CD138 antibodies on an Attune NxT was used to check how pure the isolated cells were. TRIzol reagent was used to extract total RNA, which was then quantified with a NanoDrop spectrophotometer. Paired RNA-seq and IR-seq were performed on the CD138-negative bone marrow sample of each patient. General conclusions and limits of the study: Single-read clonotypes made up around 82% of clonotypes but 3.5% to 4.5% of total reads in IR-seq, and less than 75% of clonotypes and 35% to 50% of reads in RNA-seq. When single-read clonotypes were removed, the proportions of shared clonotypes in IR-seq and RNA-seq correlated more strongly. The sorted CD138-negative fraction was a mixed bone marrow immune population, not purified T cells. Compared with RNA-seq, IR-seq captured clonotypes at much greater depth and more reliably, and a smaller IR-seq throughput was enough to identify most of the shared clonotypes.

Sequenced: a population of CD138-negative cells sorted from bone marrow. The cell subset or site label of this sample denotes: bone marrow mononuclear cells depleted of CD138+ plasma/myeloma cells by negative magnetic selection. The origin of this receptor is a donor over 35 with multiple myeloma. The chain is made from TRBV12-3 or TRBV12-4 and TRBJ1-5; no D gene can be assigned with confidence. The nucleotide sequence reads TGTGCCAGCAGTCTACACTATCAGCCCCAGCATTTT. This codes for CASSLHYQPQHF.